This note documents a single TCR beta chain sequence. This entry belongs to a study of blood T cell repertoires in COVID-19. The overall study: T cells, B-cell-depleted T cells, or PBMCs supplied cDNA or gDNA.

Authors' analysis steps: Researchers report that nucleated cell counts were estimated from reference gene primer amplification. Using immunoSEQ multiplex PCR, the repertoire was profiled, and TCRdb retains in-frame clones only, with some absent. V, J and clone size reflect that table, while D and trimming were determined from the DNA. The data hold 150,000 to 200,000 clones, with around 80% observed a single time. Sequenced: peripheral blood. This receptor was identified in a young man with active or convalescent COVID-19.

This chain's CDR3 is CASSQVVGAGNTIYF. Here the CDR3 DNA reads TGTGCCAGCAGCCAAGTAGTGGGGGCGGGAAACACCATATATTTT. The chain recombines TRBV3-1 (or the pseudogene TRBV3-2) with TRBJ1-3, with D maybe TRBD1 (6 bases). Germline V gives CDR1 LGHDT, CDR2 YNNKEL (reference sequence). V was shortened by 1 base and J by 4 bases, with 11 bases between the two germline ends. This CDR3 contains 15 residues.